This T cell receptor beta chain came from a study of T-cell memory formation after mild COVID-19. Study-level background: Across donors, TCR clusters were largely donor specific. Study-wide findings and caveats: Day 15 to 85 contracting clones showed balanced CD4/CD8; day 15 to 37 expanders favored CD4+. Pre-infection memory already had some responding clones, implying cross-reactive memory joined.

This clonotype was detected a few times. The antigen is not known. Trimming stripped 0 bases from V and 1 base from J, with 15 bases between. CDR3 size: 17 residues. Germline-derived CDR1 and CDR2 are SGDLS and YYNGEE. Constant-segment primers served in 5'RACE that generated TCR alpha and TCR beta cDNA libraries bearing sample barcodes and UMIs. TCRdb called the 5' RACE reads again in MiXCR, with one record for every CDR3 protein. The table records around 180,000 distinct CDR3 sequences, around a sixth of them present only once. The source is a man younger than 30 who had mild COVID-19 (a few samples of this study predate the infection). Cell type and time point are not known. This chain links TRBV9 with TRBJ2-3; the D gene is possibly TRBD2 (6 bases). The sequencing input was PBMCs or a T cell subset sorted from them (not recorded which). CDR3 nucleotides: TGTGCCAGCAGCGTAGGGGATGGTAGCGGAGGCACAGATACGCAGTATTTT. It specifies CASSVGDGSGGTDTQYF.